This T cell receptor beta chain was obtained from a study of human T cells and chemical hapten exposure. This clonotype was seen only a few times. Time point: pre-sensitization, week 0. The treatment was: therapeutic diphenylcyclopropenone sensitization with weekly scalp DPC. MiXCR, run by TCRdb on the RACE reads, gives a single entry per CDR3 protein. The sample shows 62,000 or so distinct CDR3 sequences, over 9.5% of them seen only once. Sequencing used whole blood, obtained in connection with sensitization to the hapten diphenylcyclopropenone (DPC). This receptor was obtained from a woman between 45 and 65 years old with alopecia areata. Some clones in this sample may be carry-over from other donors' samples.

The CDR3 region is CASSENRVWGNSPLHF. CDR3 sequence (DNA): TGTGCCAGCAGTGAGAACAGGGTCTGGGGTAATTCACCCCTCCACTTT. This rearrangement joins TRBV6-1 to TRBJ1-6, with D maybe TRBD1 (6 bases). The CDR3 is made up of 16 amino acids. V dropped 3 bases and J dropped 6 bases, with 15 bases sitting between them. CDR1 is MNHNS, CDR2 SASEGT, per germline.